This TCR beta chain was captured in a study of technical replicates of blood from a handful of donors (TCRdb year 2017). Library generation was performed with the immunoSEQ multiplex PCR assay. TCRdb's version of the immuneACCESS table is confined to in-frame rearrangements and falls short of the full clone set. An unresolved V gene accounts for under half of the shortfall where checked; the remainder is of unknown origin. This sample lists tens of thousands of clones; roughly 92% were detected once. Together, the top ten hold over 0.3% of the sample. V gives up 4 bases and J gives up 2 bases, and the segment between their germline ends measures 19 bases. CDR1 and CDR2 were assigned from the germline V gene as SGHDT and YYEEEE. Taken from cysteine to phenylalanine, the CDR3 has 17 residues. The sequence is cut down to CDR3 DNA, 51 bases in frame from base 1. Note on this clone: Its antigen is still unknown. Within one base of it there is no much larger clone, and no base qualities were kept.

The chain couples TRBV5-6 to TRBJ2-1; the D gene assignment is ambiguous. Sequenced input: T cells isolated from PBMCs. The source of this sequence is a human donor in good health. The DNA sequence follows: TGTGCCAGCAGCCCCGATGTAGTATACCCCGCCTACAATGAGCAGTTCTTC. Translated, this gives CASSPDVVYPAYNEQFF.